This TCR beta chain was recovered during a study of blood T cell repertoires in COVID-19. At the level of the study: T cells, B-cell-depleted T cells, or PBMCs provided the cDNA or gDNA that served as material.

This CDR3 is built from 15 residues. CDR1 SGHKS and CDR2 YYEKEE come from the germline V gene (reference sequence). The germline V and J ends were trimmed by 0 bases and 1 base, with 10 bases remaining between them. This clone was seen more than once but under ten times. Authors' processing steps: Scientists estimated how many nucleated cells there were by amplifying reference gene primers. Produced via immunoSEQ multiplex PCR; TCRdb's table is partial and in-frame only. Clonal size and the V and J genes are those of that table, whereas D and trimming came from the DNA. The table has about 200,000 clones, roughly 86% seen once.

This clonotype originated in a man aged 55 to 69 with acute or convalescent COVID-19. The chain carries TRBV5-5 and TRBJ1-1; perhaps TRBD1 as D (6 bases). What was sequenced was peripheral blood. CDR3 DNA: TGTGCCAGCAGCTTGGAATACAGGGCGAACACTGAAGCTTTCTTT. Its protein is CASSLEYRANTEAFF. Supplemented by reference TRBV5-5 and TRBJ1-1, the full variable domain reads DAGVTQSPTHLIKTRGQQVTLRCSPISGHKSVSWYQQVLGQGPQFIFQYYEKEERGRGNFPDRFSARQFPNYSSELNVNALLLGDSALYLCASSLEYRANTEAFFGQGTRLTVV.